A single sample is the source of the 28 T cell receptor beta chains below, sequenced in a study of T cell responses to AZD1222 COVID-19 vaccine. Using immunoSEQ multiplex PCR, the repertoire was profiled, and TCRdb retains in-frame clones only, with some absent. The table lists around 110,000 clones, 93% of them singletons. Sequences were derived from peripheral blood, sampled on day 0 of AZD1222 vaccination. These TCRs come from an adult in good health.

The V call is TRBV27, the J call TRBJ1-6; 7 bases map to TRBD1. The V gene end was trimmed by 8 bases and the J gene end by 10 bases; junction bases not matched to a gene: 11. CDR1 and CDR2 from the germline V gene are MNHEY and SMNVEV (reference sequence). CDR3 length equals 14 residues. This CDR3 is CASGRPTGHSPLHF. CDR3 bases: TGTGCCAGCGGCAGACCGACAGGGCACTCACCCCTCCACTTT.

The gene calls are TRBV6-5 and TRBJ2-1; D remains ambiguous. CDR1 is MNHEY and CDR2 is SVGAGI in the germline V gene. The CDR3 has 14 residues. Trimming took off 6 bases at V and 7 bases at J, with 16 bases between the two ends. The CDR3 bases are TGTGCCAGCAGCCGAATTTGGGAAAGGAATGAGCAGTTCTTC. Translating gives CASSRIWERNEQFF.

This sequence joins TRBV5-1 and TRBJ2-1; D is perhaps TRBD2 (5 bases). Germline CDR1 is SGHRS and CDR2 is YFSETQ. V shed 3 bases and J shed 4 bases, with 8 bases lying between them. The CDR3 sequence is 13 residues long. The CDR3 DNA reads TGCGCCAGCAGCTCGGAGGCTTACAATGAGCAGTTCTTC. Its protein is CASSSEAYNEQFF.

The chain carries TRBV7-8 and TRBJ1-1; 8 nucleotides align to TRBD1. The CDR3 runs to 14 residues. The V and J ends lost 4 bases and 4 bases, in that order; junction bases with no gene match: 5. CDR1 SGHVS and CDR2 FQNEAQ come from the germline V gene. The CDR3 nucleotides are TGTGCCAGCAGCTGGCGACAGGGGTCCACTGAAGCTTTCTTT. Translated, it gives CASSWRQGSTEAFF.

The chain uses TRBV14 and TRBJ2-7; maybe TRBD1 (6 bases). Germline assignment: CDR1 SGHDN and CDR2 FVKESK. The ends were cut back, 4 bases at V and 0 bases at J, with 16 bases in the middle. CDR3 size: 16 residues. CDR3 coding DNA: TGTGCCAGCAGCCGTTTGGACAGACCAAGCTCCTACGAGCAGTACTTC. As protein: CASSRLDRPSSYEQYF.

The CDR3 DNA is TGTGCCAGCAGCTTACCAGGGTCCGGGGAGCTGTTTTTT. Translation: CASSLPGSGELFF. This chain uses TRBV7-9 with TRBJ2-2; D is possibly TRBD1 (5 bases). The V and J ends lost 2 bases and 6 bases respectively, with 7 bases between them. This CDR3 region has 13 residues. Germline-derived CDR1 and CDR2 are SEHNR and FQNEAQ (reference sequence).

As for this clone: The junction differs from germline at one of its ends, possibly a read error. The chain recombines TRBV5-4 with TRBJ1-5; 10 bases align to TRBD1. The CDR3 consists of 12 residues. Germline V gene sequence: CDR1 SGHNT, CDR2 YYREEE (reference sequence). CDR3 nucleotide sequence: TGTGCCAGCAGCTGGGTATCGGACAGGGGGAATTTT. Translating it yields CASSWVSDRGNF.

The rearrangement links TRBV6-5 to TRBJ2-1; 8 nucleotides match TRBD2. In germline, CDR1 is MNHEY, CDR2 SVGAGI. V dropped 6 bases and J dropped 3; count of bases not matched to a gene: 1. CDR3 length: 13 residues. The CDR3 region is CASRTSGYNEQFF. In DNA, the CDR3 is TGTGCCAGCAGAACTAGCGGCTACAATGAGCAGTTCTTC.

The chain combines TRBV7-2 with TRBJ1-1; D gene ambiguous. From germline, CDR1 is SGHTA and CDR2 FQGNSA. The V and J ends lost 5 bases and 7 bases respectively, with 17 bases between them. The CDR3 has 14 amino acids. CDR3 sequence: CASSPVPSRVEAFF. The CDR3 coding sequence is TGTGCCAGCAGCCCTGTGCCCTCTCGGGTTGAAGCTTTCTTT.

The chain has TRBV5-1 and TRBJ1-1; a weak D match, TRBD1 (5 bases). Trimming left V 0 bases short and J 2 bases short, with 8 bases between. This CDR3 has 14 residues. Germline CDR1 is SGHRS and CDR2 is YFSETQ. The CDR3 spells CASSLDRTNTEAFF. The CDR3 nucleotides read TGCGCCAGCAGCTTGGACAGGACTAACACTGAAGCTTTCTTT.

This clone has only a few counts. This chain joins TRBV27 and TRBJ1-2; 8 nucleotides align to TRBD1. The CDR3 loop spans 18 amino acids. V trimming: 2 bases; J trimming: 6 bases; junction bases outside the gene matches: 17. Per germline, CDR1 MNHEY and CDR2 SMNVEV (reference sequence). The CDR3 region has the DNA TGTGCCAGCAGTTTAAACCCCTCACAGGGGGGCCGTGGGAATGGCTACACCTTC. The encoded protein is CASSLNPSQGGRGNGYTF.

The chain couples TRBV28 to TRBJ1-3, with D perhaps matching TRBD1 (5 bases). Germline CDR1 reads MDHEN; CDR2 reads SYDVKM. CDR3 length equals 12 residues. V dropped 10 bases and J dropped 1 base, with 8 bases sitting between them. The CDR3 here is CATKGSGNTIYF. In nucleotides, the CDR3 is TGTGCCACTAAGGGGTCTGGAAACACCATATATTTT.

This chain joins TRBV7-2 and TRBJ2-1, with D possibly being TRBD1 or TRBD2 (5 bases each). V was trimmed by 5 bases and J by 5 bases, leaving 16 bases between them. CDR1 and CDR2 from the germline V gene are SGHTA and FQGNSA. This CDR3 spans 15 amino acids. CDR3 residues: CASSALWDRNNEQFF. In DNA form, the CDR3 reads TGTGCCAGCAGCGCTCTGTGGGACCGTAACAATGAGCAGTTCTTC.

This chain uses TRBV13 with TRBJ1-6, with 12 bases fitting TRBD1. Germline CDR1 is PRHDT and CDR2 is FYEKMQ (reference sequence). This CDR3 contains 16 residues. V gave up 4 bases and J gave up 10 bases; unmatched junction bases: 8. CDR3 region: CASSSPHGTGGSPLHF. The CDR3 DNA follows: TGTGCCAGCAGCTCACCCCACGGGACAGGGGGCTCACCCCTCCACTTT.

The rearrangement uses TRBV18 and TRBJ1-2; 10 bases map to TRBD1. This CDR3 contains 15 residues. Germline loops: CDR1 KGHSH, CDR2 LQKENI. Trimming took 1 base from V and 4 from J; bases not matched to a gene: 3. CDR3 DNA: TGTGCCAGCTCACCACAGACAGGGGGCCTCTATGGCTACACCTTC. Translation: CASSPQTGGLYGYTF.

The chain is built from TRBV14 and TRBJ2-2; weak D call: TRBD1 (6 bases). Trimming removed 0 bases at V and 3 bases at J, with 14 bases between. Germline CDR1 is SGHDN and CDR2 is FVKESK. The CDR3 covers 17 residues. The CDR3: CASSQDHGGHYTGELFF. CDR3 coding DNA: TGTGCCAGCAGCCAAGATCATGGGGGACACTACACCGGGGAGCTGTTTTTT.

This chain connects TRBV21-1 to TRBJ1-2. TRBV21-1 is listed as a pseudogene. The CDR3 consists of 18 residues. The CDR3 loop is CASSKGRPAGPLDYGYTF. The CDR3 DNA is TGTGCCAGCAGCAAAGGGCGGCCAGCCGGTCCTTTGGACTATGGCTACACCTTC.

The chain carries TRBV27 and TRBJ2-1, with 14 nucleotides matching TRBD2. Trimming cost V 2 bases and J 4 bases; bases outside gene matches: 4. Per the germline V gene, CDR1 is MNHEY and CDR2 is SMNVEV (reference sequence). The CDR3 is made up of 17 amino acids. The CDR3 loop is CASSLGTSGSVYNEQFF. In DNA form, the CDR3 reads TGTGCCAGCAGTTTAGGGACTAGCGGGAGCGTTTACAATGAGCAGTTCTTC.

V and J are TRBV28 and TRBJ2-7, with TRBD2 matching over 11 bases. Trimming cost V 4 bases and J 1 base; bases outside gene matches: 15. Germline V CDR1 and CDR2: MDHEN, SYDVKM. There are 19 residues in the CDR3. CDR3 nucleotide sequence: TGTGCCAGCAGTTCCCGGGTAGCGGGAGGGAAAGGGAGATCCTACGAGCAGTACTTC. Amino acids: CASSSRVAGGKGRSYEQYF.

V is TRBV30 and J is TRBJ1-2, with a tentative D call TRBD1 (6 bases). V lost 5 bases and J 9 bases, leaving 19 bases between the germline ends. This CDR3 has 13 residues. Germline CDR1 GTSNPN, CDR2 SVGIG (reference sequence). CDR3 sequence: CAWVQDSRGRYTF. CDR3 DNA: TGTGCCTGGGTACAGGACAGCCGGGGCCGCTACACCTTC.

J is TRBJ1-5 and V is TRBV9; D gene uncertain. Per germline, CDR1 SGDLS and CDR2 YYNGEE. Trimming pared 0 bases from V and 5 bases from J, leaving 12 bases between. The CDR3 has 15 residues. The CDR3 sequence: CASSVEPTGHQPQHF. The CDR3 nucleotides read TGTGCCAGCAGCGTAGAACCCACCGGGCATCAGCCCCAGCATTTT.

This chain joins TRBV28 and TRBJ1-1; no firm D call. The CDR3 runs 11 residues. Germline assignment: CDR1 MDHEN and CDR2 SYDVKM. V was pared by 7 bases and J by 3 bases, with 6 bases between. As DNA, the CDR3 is TGTGCCAGCATTGGGGACACTGAAGCTTTCTTT. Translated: CASIGDTEAFF.

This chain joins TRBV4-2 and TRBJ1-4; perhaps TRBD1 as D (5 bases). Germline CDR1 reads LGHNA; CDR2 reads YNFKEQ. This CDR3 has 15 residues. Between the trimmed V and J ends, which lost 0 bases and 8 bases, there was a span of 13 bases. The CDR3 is CASSQDPQGWEKLFF. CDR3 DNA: TGTGCCAGCAGCCAAGATCCCCAGGGTTGGGAAAAACTGTTTTTT.

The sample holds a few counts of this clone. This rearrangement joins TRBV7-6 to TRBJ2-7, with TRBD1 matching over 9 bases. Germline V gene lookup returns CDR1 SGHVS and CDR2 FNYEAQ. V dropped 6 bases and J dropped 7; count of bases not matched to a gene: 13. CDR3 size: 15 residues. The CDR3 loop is CASSLSTGGSGEQYF. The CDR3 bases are TGTGCCAGCAGTTTGTCGACAGGGGGGTCGGGGGAGCAGTACTTC.

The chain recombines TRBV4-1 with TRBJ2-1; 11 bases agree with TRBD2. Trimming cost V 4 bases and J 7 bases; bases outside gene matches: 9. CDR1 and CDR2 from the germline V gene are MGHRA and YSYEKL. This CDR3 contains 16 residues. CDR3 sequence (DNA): TGCGCCAGCAGCCGCGGTTTAGCGGGAGGGCAGAATGAGCAGTTCTTC. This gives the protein CASSRGLAGGQNEQFF.

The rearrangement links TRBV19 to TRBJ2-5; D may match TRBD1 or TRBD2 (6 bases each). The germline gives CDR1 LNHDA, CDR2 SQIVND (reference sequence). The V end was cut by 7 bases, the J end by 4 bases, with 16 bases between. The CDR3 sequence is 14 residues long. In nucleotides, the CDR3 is TGTGCCAGTACTCCGGGGGACACAACAGAGACCCAGTACTTC. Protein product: CASTPGDTTETQYF.

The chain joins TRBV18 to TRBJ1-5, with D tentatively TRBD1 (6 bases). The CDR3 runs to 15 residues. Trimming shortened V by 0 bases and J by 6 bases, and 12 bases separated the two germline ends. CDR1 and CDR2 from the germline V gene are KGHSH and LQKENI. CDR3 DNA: TGTGCCAGCTCACCACCCGGGGGCATTCGTCAGCCCCAGCATTTT. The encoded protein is CASSPPGGIRQPQHF. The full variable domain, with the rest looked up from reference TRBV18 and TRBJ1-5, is NAGVMQNPRHLVRRRGQEARLRCSPMKGHSHVYWYRQLPEEGLKFMVYLQKENIIDESGMPKERFSAEFPKEGPSILRIQQVVRGDSAAYFCASSPPGGIRQPQHFGDGTRLSIL.

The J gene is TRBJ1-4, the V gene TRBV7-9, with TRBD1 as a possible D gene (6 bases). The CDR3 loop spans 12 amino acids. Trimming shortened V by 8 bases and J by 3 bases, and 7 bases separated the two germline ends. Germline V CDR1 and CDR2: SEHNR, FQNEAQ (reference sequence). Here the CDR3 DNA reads TGTGCCAGCGGACAGTCTAATGAAAAACTGTTTTTT. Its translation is CASGQSNEKLFF.